A single sample is the source of the 28 T cell receptor beta chains below, sequenced in a study of control samples from healthy donors and cancer patients. Method: immunoSEQ multiplex PCR; TCRdb's copy keeps in-frame clones and lacks some. The repertoire consists of some 95,000 clones, with 80% to 90% occurring once and the leading ten covering 13% to 15%. The sequenced material came from blood. These receptors came from a man aged 30 to 45 in good health.

The gene calls are TRBV28 and TRBJ2-7, with D maybe TRBD1 (6 bases). The V and J ends lost 6 bases and 2 bases respectively, with 17 bases between them. Germline loops: CDR1 MDHEN, CDR2 SYDVKM. The CDR3 has 15 residues. CDR3 sequence (DNA): TGTGCCAGCAGCAGAACAGGGTCTGAGACCTACGAGCAGTACTTC. This encodes CASSRTGSETYEQYF.

V and J are TRBV4-2 and TRBJ1-3; 7 positions match TRBD1. The CDR3 contains 14 residues. In germline, CDR1 is LGHNA, CDR2 YNFKEQ. Unmatched junction bases numbered 7, after V lost 4 bases and J lost 7 bases. The CDR3 reads CASSLRGQGNTIYF. The CDR3 DNA follows: TGTGCCAGCAGCCTAAGGGGGCAAGGCAACACCATATATTTT.

The V and J genes are TRBV10-2 and TRBJ1-4; D possibly corresponds to TRBD1 (5 bases). Germline V gene sequence: CDR1 WSHSY, CDR2 SAAADI. The CDR3 consists of 15 residues. Trimming took 0 bases from V and 3 from J, leaving 8 bases between them. For the CDR3, the DNA is TGCGCCAGCAGTGAGTCAGGGGCGGCTAATGAAAAACTGTTTTTT. Translated, it gives CASSESGAANEKLFF.

V usage is TRBV7-9 and J usage is TRBJ2-3, with 9 positions matching TRBD1. This CDR3 region has 16 residues. CDR1 is SEHNR, CDR2 FQNEAQ, per germline (reference sequence). J lost 4 bases, V lost 5 bases, and 10 bases had no gene match. The CDR3: CASSPPGTGRPDTQYF. CDR3 bases: TGTGCCAGCAGCCCCCCCGGGACAGGGAGGCCAGATACGCAGTATTTT.

This chain uses TRBV7-6 with TRBJ2-6; TRBD1 agrees at 8 bases. This CDR3 contains 18 residues. Germline loops: CDR1 SGHVS, CDR2 FNYEAQ. V dropped 2 bases and J dropped 4; count of bases not matched to a gene: 10. The CDR3 region is CASSLLLGQGAGANVLTF. Written as DNA, the CDR3 is TGTGCCAGCAGCTTACTCTTAGGACAGGGTGCCGGGGCCAACGTCCTGACTTTC.

The genes are TRBV15 and TRBJ1-5, with D possibly being TRBD1 (5 bases). The germline gives CDR1 LNHNV, CDR2 YYDKDF (reference sequence). V was shortened by 0 bases and J by 11 bases, with 14 bases between the two germline ends. This CDR3 comprises 14 residues. The CDR3 reads CATSRDPAGEAQHF. In DNA form, the CDR3 reads TGTGCCACCAGCAGAGATCCGGCGGGGGAGGCCCAGCATTTT.

The genes are TRBV7-7 and TRBJ2-2; 11 bases match TRBD1. The junction had 3 bases not matched to a gene; V was cut back by 4 bases and J by 5 bases. Germline loops: CDR1 SSHAT, CDR2 FNYEAQ (reference sequence). CDR3 size: 15 residues. CDR3 in amino acids: CASSSGTGGTGELFF. In nucleotides, the CDR3 is TGTGCCAGCAGCTCCGGGACAGGGGGGACCGGGGAGCTGTTTTTT.

This sequence joins TRBV27 and TRBJ1-1; maybe TRBD1 (6 bases). Germline loops: CDR1 MNHEY, CDR2 SMNVEV (reference sequence). V was pared by 2 bases and J by 11 bases, with 12 bases between. The CDR3 consists of 12 residues. CDR3 in DNA: TGTGCCAGCAGTTTACGGGGGGCTGGGGCTTTCTTT. This sequence encodes CASSLRGAGAFF.

The chain uses TRBV29-1 and TRBJ1-4; D not resolved. The CDR3 has 12 amino acids. Per germline, CDR1 SQVTM and CDR2 ANQGSEA. V gave up 4 bases and J gave up 7 bases, with 10 bases separating them. This chain's CDR3 is CSVGYKGEKLFF. DNA for the CDR3: TGCAGCGTTGGTTATAAGGGTGAAAAACTGTTTTTT.

This clone was detected a few times. As DNA, the CDR3 is TGTGCCAGCAGCTTAACTCGCAGTGATGGCTACACCTTC. Protein product: CASSLTRSDGYTF. V usage is TRBV7-3 and J usage is TRBJ1-2; D remains unclear. V was pared by 0 bases and J by 6 bases, with 8 bases between. Germline loops: CDR1 SGHTA, CDR2 FQGTGA. The CDR3 runs 13 residues.

CDR3 coding DNA: TGTGCCAGCAGTTACTGGCAGGGTGGGCAGTTCTTC. This gives the protein CASSYWQGGQFF. V is TRBV6-2 or TRBV6-3 and J is TRBJ2-1; a weak D match, TRBD1 (5 bases). From germline, CDR1 is MNHEY and CDR2 SVGEGT. The CDR3 is 12 amino acids. V lost 1 base, J lost 12 bases, and 10 bases lay in between.

This chain uses TRBV6-5 with TRBJ2-3; 9 nucleotides align to TRBD1. Germline CDR1 is MNHEY and CDR2 is SVGAGI. The ends lost 6 bases at V and 4 bases at J; junction bases unmatched: 5. This CDR3 is built from 14 residues. CDR3 in amino acids: CASRLQGAADTQYF. CDR3 sequence (DNA): TGTGCCAGCAGACTACAGGGGGCTGCAGATACGCAGTATTTT.

This clone is a singleton in its sample. The V and J genes are TRBV5-8 and TRBJ2-5; tentatively, D is TRBD1 (6 bases). From germline, CDR1 is SGHTS and CDR2 YDEGEE. V was shortened by 5 bases and J by 1 base, with 15 bases between the two germline ends. This CDR3 has 15 amino acids. CDR3 sequence reads: CASSFKRGSQETQYF. In DNA, the CDR3 is TGTGCCAGCAGTTTTAAAAGGGGGTCCCAAGAGACCCAGTACTTC.

The chain recombines TRBV4-1 with TRBJ2-1; 8 bases are a match to TRBD2. The V and J ends lost 3 bases and 6 bases, in that order; junction bases with no gene match: 13. This CDR3 is built from 17 residues. CDR1 and CDR2 (germline): MGHRA, YSYEKL. CDR3 bases: TGCGCCAGCAGCCATGAACCCCCGGAACTAGCGGTCAATGAGCAGTTCTTC. Translation gives CASSHEPPELAVNEQFF.

This sequence joins TRBV5-8 and TRBJ2-7; TRBD2 matches at 9 bases. CDR1 is SGHTS, CDR2 YDEGEE, per germline. Trimming took 1 base from V and 3 from J; bases not matched to a gene: 5. CDR3 length: 15 residues. CDR3 residues: CASSLRLAGVYEQYF. CDR3 in DNA: TGTGCCAGCAGCTTGCGTTTAGCGGGAGTCTACGAGCAGTACTTC.

This clone has only one observation. The chain is built from TRBV28 and TRBJ1-4; D ambiguous. The CDR3 covers 15 residues. V lost 5 bases to trimming and J lost 5 bases, with 15 bases between them. CDR1 and CDR2 (germline): MDHEN, SYDVKM. CDR3 amino acids: CASSKNGPSNEKLFF. The DNA of the CDR3 is TGTGCCAGCAGTAAAAACGGACCTTCAAATGAAAAACTGTTTTTT.

The rearrangement uses TRBV3-1 (or the pseudogene TRBV3-2) and TRBJ1-5, with 7 bases fitting TRBD1. Germline V CDR1 and CDR2: LGHDT, YNNKEL (reference sequence). CDR3 length: 15 residues. The junction had 9 bases not matched to a gene; V was cut back by 4 bases and J by 6 bases. CDR3 DNA sequence: TGTGCCAGCAGCCTTACAGGGGTTTTGAGTCAGCCCCAGCATTTT. Amino acid sequence: CASSLTGVLSQPQHF.

There are a few counts of this clone. The rearrangement joins TRBV6-6 to TRBJ1-6; D not resolved. Germline V gene lookup returns CDR1 MNHNY and CDR2 SVGAGI (reference sequence). The V end lost 6 bases, the J end lost 7 bases, and 10 bases lay between the germline ends. This CDR3 is 13 amino acids long. CDR3 in amino acids: CASSHDGNSPLHF. CDR3 nucleotide sequence: TGTGCCAGCAGCCACGACGGGAATTCACCCCTCCACTTT.

This clone has just a few counts. V gene TRBV27 combines with J gene TRBJ2-2, with 14 bases aligning to TRBD2. The trim removed 3 bases at V and 2 bases at J, leaving 5 bases unmatched. CDR1 MNHEY and CDR2 SMNVEV come from the germline V gene (reference sequence). The CDR3 covers 18 residues. The DNA for the CDR3 is TGTGCCAGCAGTTTGACTAGCGGGAGGGCCATAAACACCGGGGAGCTGTTTTTT. Translation gives CASSLTSGRAINTGELFF.

This clone is a singleton in its sample. The V call is TRBV9, the J call TRBJ2-1, with TRBD2 matching over 11 bases. The V gene end was trimmed by 0 bases and the J gene end by 7 bases; junction bases not matched to a gene: 6. This CDR3 comprises 16 residues. Looked up from germline, CDR1 is SGDLS and CDR2 is YYNGEE. CDR3 region: CASSVAGTSGVNEQFF. The CDR3 DNA is TGTGCCAGCAGCGTAGCAGGGACTAGCGGCGTGAATGAGCAGTTCTTC.

CDR3 in DNA: TGTGCCAGCAGCTTAGTTGGAACCAGAAGCACAGATACGCAGTATTTT. As protein: CASSLVGTRSTDTQYF. This sequence joins TRBV7-9 and TRBJ2-3; D call uncertain. Germline CDR1 and CDR2: SEHNR and FQNEAQ (reference sequence). This CDR3 has 16 residues. V lost 1 base, J lost 0 bases, and 11 bases lay in between.

The rearrangement uses TRBV27 and TRBJ1-1; D unclear. Germline CDR1 is MNHEY and CDR2 is SMNVEV (reference sequence). Trimming left V 2 bases short and J 1 base short, with 5 bases between. The CDR3 is 13 residues long. CDR3 nucleotide sequence: TGTGCCAGCAGTTTAGCAGGGAACACTGAAGCTTTCTTT. Protein: CASSLAGNTEAFF.

V usage is TRBV3-1 (or the pseudogene TRBV3-2) and J usage is TRBJ2-7; possibly TRBD2 for D (6 bases). The germline V and J ends were trimmed by 1 base and 2 bases, with 12 bases remaining between them. The CDR3 is 15 residues long. Germline-derived CDR1 and CDR2 are LGHDT and YNNKEL (reference sequence). This chain's CDR3 is CASSQGRLATYEQYF. The CDR3 coding sequence is TGTGCCAGCAGCCAAGGGCGGCTAGCGACCTACGAGCAGTACTTC.

This chain joins TRBV9 and TRBJ1-6, with no clear D. V was shortened by 3 bases and J by 8 bases, with 12 bases between the two germline ends. The CDR3 spans 14 residues. The germline CDR1 and CDR2 sequences are SGDLS and YYNGEE. The CDR3 loop reads CASSASSDDSPLHF. CDR3 nucleotide sequence: TGTGCCAGCAGCGCGAGTTCTGACGATTCACCCCTCCACTTT.

The V call is TRBV21-1, the J call TRBJ1-1; TRBD1 is the table's D call, not checked against the DNA. TRBV21-1 counts as a pseudogene. The CDR3 contains 12 residues. CDR3 protein: CASSTGGTEAFF. Here the CDR3 DNA reads TGTGCCAGCAGCACAGGGGGCACTGAAGCTTTCTTT.

The chain carries TRBV5-4 and TRBJ1-4, with 7 bases that match TRBD1. This CDR3 spans 14 amino acids. The germline gives CDR1 SGHNT, CDR2 YYREEE (reference sequence). V shed 4 bases, J shed 6 bases, and the junction held 6 bases outside the gene matches. CDR3: CASSLGTADEKLFF. In DNA, the CDR3 is TGTGCCAGCAGCCTCGGGACAGCCGATGAAAAACTGTTTTTT.

V and J are TRBV27 and TRBJ2-7; a weak D match, TRBD2 (6 bases). V lost 2 bases to trimming and J lost 2 bases, with 10 bases between them. The CDR3 is 14 residues long. From germline, CDR1 is MNHEY and CDR2 SMNVEV (reference sequence). The CDR3 loop reads CASSLRGNPYEQYF. Written as DNA, the CDR3 is TGTGCCAGCAGTTTACGGGGGAACCCCTACGAGCAGTACTTC.

The chain joins TRBV15 to TRBJ1-2; TRBD1 aligns across 8 bases. J lost 6 bases, V lost 3 bases, and 3 bases had no gene match. The CDR3 length is 13 residues. Germline V CDR1 and CDR2: LNHNV, YYDKDF (reference sequence). The CDR3 here is CATSRTGVNGYTF. CDR3 nucleotides: TGTGCCACCAGCAGGACAGGGGTAAATGGCTACACCTTC.